These 3 T cell receptor beta chains came from one sample sequenced in a study of blood T cell repertoires in COVID-19. Here immunoSEQ multiplex PCR was the method, and the copy in TCRdb shows in-frame clones only, minus some. The sample consists of about 110,000 clones, roughly 80% of them appearing once. Material for sequencing was peripheral blood. The source is a human donor in a cohort sampled during active COVID-19.

The rearrangement links TRBV5-1 to TRBJ2-7, with a possible D match to TRBD1 (6 bases). With 4 bases removed from V and 5 bases from J, the gap between germline ends came to 16 bases. In germline, CDR1 is SGHRS, CDR2 YFSETQ. The CDR3 is 14 residues long. CDR3 sequence: CASSRVGANDEQYF. The CDR3 nucleotides are TGCGCCAGCAGCCGGGTGGGGGCGAACGACGAGCAGTACTTC.

The chain combines TRBV6-5 with TRBJ2-2, with 9 bases fitting TRBD1. The CDR3 has 15 residues. V lost 6 bases to trimming and J lost 4 bases; unmatched junction nucleotides: 6. Germline assignment: CDR1 MNHEY and CDR2 SVGAGI. CDR3 amino acids: CASRQQGATTGELFF. The CDR3 DNA reads as TGTGCCAGCAGGCAACAGGGGGCGACCACCGGGGAGCTGTTTTTT.

The chain uses TRBV27 and TRBJ1-2; maybe TRBD1 (6 bases). Trimming took off 4 bases at V and 6 bases at J, with 15 bases between the two ends. The CDR3 sequence is 14 residues long. The germline CDR1 and CDR2 sequences are MNHEY and SMNVEV (reference sequence). CDR3 nucleotides: TGTGCCAGCAGTTCACGGGGGGCCCTTCATGGCTACACCTTC. This sequence encodes CASSSRGALHGYTF.